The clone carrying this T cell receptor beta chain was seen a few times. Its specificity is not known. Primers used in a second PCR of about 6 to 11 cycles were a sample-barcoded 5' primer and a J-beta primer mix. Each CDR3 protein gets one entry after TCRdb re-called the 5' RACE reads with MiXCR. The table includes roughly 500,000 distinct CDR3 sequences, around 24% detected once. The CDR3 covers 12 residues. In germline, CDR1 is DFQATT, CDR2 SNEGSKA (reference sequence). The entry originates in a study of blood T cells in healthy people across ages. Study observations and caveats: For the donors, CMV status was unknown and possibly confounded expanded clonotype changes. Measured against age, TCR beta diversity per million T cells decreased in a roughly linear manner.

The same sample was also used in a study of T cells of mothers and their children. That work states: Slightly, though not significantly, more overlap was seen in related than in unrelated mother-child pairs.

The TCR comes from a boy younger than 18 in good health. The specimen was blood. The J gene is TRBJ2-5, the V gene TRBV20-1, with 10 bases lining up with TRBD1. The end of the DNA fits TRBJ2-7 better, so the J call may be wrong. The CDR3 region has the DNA TGCAGTGCTGGACAGGGGGTCTACGAGCAGTACTTC. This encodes CSAGQGVYEQYF.